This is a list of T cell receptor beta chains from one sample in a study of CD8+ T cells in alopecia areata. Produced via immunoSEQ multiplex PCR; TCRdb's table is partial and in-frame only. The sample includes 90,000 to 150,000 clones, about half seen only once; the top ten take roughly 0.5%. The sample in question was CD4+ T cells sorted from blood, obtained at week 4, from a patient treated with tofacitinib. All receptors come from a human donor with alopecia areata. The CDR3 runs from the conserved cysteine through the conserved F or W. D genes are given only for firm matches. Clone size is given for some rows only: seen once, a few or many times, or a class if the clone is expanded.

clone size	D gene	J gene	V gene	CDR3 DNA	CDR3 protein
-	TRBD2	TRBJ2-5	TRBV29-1	TGCAGCGTTTTTGGGACGCGGGCGGGGGCCCAGTACTTC	CSVFGTRAGAQYF
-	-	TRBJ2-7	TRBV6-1	TGTGCCAGCAGTAAAGGACCATCCTACGAGCAGTACTTC	CASSKGPSYEQYF
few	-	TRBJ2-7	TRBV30	TGTGCCTGGAGCAGGGCGGCCTACGAGCAGTACTTC	CAWSRAAYEQYF
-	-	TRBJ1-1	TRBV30	TGTGCCTGGAGTACCGCTTCGAACACTGAAGCTTTCTTT	CAWSTASNTEAFF
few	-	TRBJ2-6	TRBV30	TGTGCCTCCCGACGGGCTGGGGCCAACGTCCTGACTTTC	CASRRAGANVLTF
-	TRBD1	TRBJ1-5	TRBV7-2	TGTGCCAGCAGTCCGGACAGGGGATATTCGAGCAATCAGCCCCAGCATTTT	CASSPDRGYSSNQPQHF
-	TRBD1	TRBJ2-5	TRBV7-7	TGTGCTAGCAGCGTTGGGACAGTTCCCCAAGAGACCCAGTACTTC	CASSVGTVPQETQYF
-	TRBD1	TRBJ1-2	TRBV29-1	TGCAGCGCGCCGACAGGGCCTTATGGCTACACCTTC	CSAPTGPYGYTF
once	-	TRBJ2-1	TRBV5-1	TGCGCCAGCAGCTTGGTGGGGGCTCAGGAGCAGTTCTTC	CASSLVGAQEQFF
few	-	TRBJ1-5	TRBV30	TGTGCCTGGAGTGCCGGCAGGAGGAGCAATCAGCCCCAGCATTTT	CAWSAGRRSNQPQHF
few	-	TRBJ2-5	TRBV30	TGTGCCTGGAGTGCACAAGAGACCCAGTACTTC	CAWSAQETQYF
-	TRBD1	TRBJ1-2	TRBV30	TGTGCCTGGAGTGGGGGGACAGGGCAGCTGGGCGGACTCGGCTACACCTTC	CAWSGGTGQLGGLGYTF
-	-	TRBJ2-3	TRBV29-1	TGCAGCCCCGGAGCTAGGTACAGTAATTTT	CSPGARYSNF
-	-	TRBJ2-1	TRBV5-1	TGCGCCACCACGTTCGGGGGCGCGGGGTATGATGAGCAGTTCTTC	CATTFGGAGYDEQFF
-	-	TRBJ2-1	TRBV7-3	TGTGCCAGCAGCTTGGTATCAAATGAGCAGTTCTTC	CASSLVSNEQFF
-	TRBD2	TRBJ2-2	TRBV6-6	TGTGCCACCCCAACGGAGCGGGACAACACCGGGGAGCTGTTTTTT	CATPTERDNTGELFF
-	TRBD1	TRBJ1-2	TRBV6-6	TGTGCCAGCAGTACATTCGCGCGACAGGGGGCCTATGGCTACACCTTC	CASSTFARQGAYGYTF
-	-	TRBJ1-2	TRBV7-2	TGTGCCAGCAGCCACTCGAGGGACAGCTACACCTTC	CASSHSRDSYTF